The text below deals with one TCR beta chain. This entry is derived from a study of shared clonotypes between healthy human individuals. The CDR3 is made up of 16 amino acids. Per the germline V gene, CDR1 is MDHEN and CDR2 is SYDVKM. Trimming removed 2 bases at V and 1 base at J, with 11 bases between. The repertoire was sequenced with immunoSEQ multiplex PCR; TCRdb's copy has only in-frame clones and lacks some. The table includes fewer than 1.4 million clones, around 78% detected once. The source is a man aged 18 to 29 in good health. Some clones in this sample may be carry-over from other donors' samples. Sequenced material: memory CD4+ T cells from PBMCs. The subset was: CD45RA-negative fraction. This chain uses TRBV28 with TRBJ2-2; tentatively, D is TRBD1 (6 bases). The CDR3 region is CASSLIGRGNTGELFF. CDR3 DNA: TGTGCCAGCAGTTTAATTGGCAGGGGGAACACCGGGGAGCTGTTTTTT.